This T cell receptor beta chain was profiled in a study of CD8 T cells in ankylosing spondylitis. General study findings and limits: Reportedly, significant enrichment of disease-linked clones occurred in matched ankylosing spondylitis synovial fluid. Seemingly characteristic of ankylosing spondylitis blood was a TCR beta motif consisting of under ten highly homologous variants.

Germline values: CDR1 SGHRS, CDR2 YFSETQ. V trimming: 2 bases; J trimming: 3 bases; junction bases outside the gene matches: 2. The CDR3 spans 15 residues. Making use of molecular barcodes, quantitative 5'-RACE generated TCR beta libraries. A single record per CDR3 protein comes from TCRdb applying MiXCR to the 5' RACE reads. The sample lists some 450,000 distinct CDR3 sequences, roughly 15% seen once, with approximately 1% in the top ten. Concerning this clonotype itself: What it binds is unknown.

This receptor was identified in a male donor with ankylosing spondylitis. This rearrangement joins TRBV5-1 to TRBJ2-1; 10 bases are shared with TRBD2. Sequences were obtained from blood, either unsorted or a sorted T cell fraction (not recorded which). CDR3 in amino acids: CASSFSGRVYNEQFF. Written as DNA, the CDR3 is TGCGCCAGCAGCTTCAGCGGGAGGGTCTACAATGAGCAGTTCTTC.